The entry that follows covers one TCR beta chain sequence. No antigen is known for it. Source study methods: In the immunoSEQ data, sequences were junction-only and lacked quality scores, so filtering differed. Generated by immunoSEQ multiplex PCR, the TCRdb table keeps only in-frame clones and is missing some. V and J calls and clone size are given by that table; D and trimming were obtained from the DNA. The sample contains approximately 480,000 clones, over 60% of which appear only once. The source of the sample is a study of shared clonotypes between healthy human individuals. Study-level information: The study drew on a couple of women and a few men aged 18 to 49 as donors. Regarding the study as a whole: The study sampled only blood, and tissue repertoires likely differ.

The germline gives CDR1 SGHVS, CDR2 FNYEAQ. V trimming: 5 bases; J trimming: 5 bases; junction bases outside the gene matches: 14. The CDR3 length is 17 residues. The receptor comes from a woman aged 40 to 50 in good health. Some clones in this sample may be carry-over from other donors' samples. V gene TRBV7-6 combines with J gene TRBJ2-1, with 8 bases identical to TRBD2. What was sequenced was PBMCs. The DNA for the CDR3 is TGTGCCAGCAGCGCCAGGCGCAGTAGCGGGAAAGACAATGAGCAGTTCTTC. This codes for CASSARRSSGKDNEQFF.